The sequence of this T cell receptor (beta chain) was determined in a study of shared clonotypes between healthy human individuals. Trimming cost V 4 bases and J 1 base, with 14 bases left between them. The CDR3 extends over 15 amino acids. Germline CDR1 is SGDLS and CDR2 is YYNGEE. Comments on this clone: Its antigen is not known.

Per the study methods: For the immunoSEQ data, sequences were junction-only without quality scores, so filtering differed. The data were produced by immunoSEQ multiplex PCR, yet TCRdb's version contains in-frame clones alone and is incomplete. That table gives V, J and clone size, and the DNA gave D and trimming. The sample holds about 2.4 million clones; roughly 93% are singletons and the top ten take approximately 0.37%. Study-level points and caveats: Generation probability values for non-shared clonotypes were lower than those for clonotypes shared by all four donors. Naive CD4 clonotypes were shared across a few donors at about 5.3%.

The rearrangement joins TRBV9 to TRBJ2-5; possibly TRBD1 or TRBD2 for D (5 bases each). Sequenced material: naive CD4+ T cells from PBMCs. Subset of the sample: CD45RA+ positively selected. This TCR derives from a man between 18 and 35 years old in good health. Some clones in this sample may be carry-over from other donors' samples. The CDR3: CASSPPLGAQETQYF. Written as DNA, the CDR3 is TGTGCCAGCAGCCCGCCGCTCGGGGCCCAAGAGACCCAGTACTTC.